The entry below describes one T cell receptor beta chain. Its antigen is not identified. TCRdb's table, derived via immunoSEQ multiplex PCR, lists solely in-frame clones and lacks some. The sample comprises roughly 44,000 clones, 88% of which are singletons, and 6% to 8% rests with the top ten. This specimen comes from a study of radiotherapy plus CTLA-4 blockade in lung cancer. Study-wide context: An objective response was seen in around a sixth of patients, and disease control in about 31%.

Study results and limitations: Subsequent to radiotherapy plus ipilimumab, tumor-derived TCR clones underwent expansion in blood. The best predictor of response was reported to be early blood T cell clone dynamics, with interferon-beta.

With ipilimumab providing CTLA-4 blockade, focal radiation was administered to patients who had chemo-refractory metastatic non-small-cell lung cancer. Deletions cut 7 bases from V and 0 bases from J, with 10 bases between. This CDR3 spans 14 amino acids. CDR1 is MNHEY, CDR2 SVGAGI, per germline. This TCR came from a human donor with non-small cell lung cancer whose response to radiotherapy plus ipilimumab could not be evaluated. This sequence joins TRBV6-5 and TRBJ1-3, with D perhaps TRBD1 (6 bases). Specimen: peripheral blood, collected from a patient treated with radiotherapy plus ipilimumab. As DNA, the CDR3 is TGTGCCAGCACAAGGGACAACTCTGGAAACACCATATATTTT. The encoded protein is CASTRDNSGNTIYF.